A selection of T cell receptor beta chains follows, all from one sample in a study of blood T cell repertoires in COVID-19. Assay: immunoSEQ multiplex PCR; the TCRdb copy retains only in-frame clones and omits some. This repertoire shows 200,000 to 250,000 clones, 83% found once; its top ten account for 4.8%. Input material: PBMCs or T cells enriched from blood (not recorded which). Every receptor here comes from a woman aged 45 to 65 who had been exposed to COVID-19. The CDR3 runs from the conserved cysteine through the conserved F or W. D genes are given only for firm matches. Rows give clone size only sometimes, using once, few, many, or a class for an expanded clone.

TRBJ1-2,-,-,TRBV14,CASSRKTFYGYTF,TGTGCCAGCAGCCGAAAGACTTTTTATGGCTACACCTTC
TRBJ1-2,TRBD1,-,TRBV4-1,CASSQDWTGTNYGYTF,TGCGCCAGCAGCCAAGACTGGACAGGGACTAACTATGGCTACACCTTC
TRBJ1-3,TRBD1,-,TRBV10-3,CAISRPPTGASGNTIYF,TGTGCCATTAGTCGTCCTCCCACAGGGGCTTCTGGAAACACCATATATTTT
TRBJ1-1,-,once,TRBV4-1,CASSQGVSTEAFF,TGCGCCAGCAGCCAAGGTGTCAGTACTGAAGCTTTCTTT
TRBJ2-1,TRBD2,few,TRBV24-1,CATRGRANEQFF,TGTGCCACCAGGGGGAGGGCGAATGAGCAGTTCTTC
TRBJ1-1,-,few,TRBV7-9,CASSSEQGRAEAFF,TGTGCCAGCAGTTCAGAACAGGGTAGAGCTGAAGCTTTCTTT
TRBJ2-1,TRBD2,-,TRBV19,CASSWGTSVNEQFF,TGTGCCAGTAGCTGGGGGACTAGCGTGAATGAGCAGTTCTTC
TRBJ2-7,-,-,TRBV11-2,CASSHRDTVDEQYF,TGTGCCAGCAGCCACCGGGACACAGTCGACGAGCAGTACTTC
TRBJ1-5,TRBD1,once,TRBV5-1,CASSLGTGPNQPQHF,TGCGCCAGCAGCCTGGGGACAGGGCCAAATCAGCCCCAGCATTTT
TRBJ1-1,-,few,TRBV5-1,CASSFGSGIYTEAFF,TGCGCCAGCAGCTTTGGCTCAGGGATTTACACTGAAGCTTTCTTT
TRBJ1-1,-,once,TRBV18,CASSYRASRGTEAFF,TGTGCCAGCTCCTACAGGGCAAGTCGTGGCACTGAAGCTTTCTTT
TRBJ1-2,-,once,TRBV7-8,CASSLAVEGGYGYTF,TGTGCCAGCAGCTTAGCGGTGGAGGGAGGGTATGGCTACACCTTC
TRBJ2-7,-,once,TRBV11-2,CASSSTGSGPWSEQYF,TGTGCCAGCAGCTCAACAGGGTCGGGCCCTTGGTCCGAGCAGTACTTC
TRBJ2-3,-,-,TRBV5-1,CASSLMGALTDTQYF,TGCGCCAGCAGCTTGATGGGGGCTCTCACAGATACGCAGTATTTT
TRBJ1-3,-,-,TRBV7-2,CASSPWDSEGNTIYF,TGTGCCAGCAGCCCTTGGGACTCTGAGGGAAACACCATATATTTT
TRBJ2-5,-,-,TRBV6-8,CASSPPGNLQETQYF,TGTGCCAGCAGCCCGCCGGGGAACCTTCAAGAGACCCAGTACTTC
TRBJ2-1,TRBD2,-,TRBV11-2,CASSFSSGVNNEQFF,TGTGCCAGCAGCTTTTCTAGCGGGGTAAACAATGAGCAGTTCTTC
TRBJ2-5,TRBD1,-,TRBV29-1,CSVVDRAKETQYF,TGCAGCGTTGTTGACAGGGCGAAAGAGACCCAGTACTTC
TRBJ2-7,-,-,TRBV24-1,CATSATGKSYEQYF,TGTGCCACCTCGGCTACAGGGAAGTCTTACGAGCAGTACTTC
TRBJ2-5,-,-,TRBV5-4,CASSLVAEETQYF,TGTGCCAGCAGCTTGGTAGCGGAAGAGACCCAGTACTTC
TRBJ1-4,-,-,TRBV19,CASSIGGLGNEKLFF,TGTGCCAGTTCTATAGGCGGACTGGGTAATGAAAAACTGTTTTTT
TRBJ1-1,TRBD1,-,TRBV7-9,CASSLETGLEAFF,TGTGCCAGCAGCCTTGAGACAGGGTTGGAAGCTTTCTTT
TRBJ1-1,-,-,TRBV19,CASSPSGVRNTEAFF,TGTGCCAGTAGCCCCAGTGGAGTTCGGAACACTGAAGCTTTCTTT
TRBJ1-1,-,-,TRBV12-3/TRBV12-4,CASSPGTEAFF,TGTGCCAGCAGCCCCGGGACTGAAGCTTTCTTT
TRBJ1-2,-,-,TRBV7-9,CASSTPDTYGYTF,TGTGCCAGCAGCACCCCGGACACCTATGGCTACACCTTC
TRBJ1-3,-,few,TRBV19,CASIGVGNTIYF,TGTGCCAGTATCGGGGTTGGAAACACCATATATTTT
TRBJ1-1,TRBD1,-,TRBV29-1,CSVFRDRSMNTEAFF,TGCAGCGTTTTTAGGGACAGGTCCATGAACACTGAAGCTTTCTTT
TRBJ2-3,TRBD2,once,TRBV5-1,CASSLPAGGQGDTQYF,TGCGCCAGCAGCTTGCCCGCGGGGGGGCAGGGAGATACGCAGTATTTT
TRBJ1-5,-,-,TRBV19,CATHLSGVLLSNQPQHF,TGTGCCACCCACCTTTCAGGGGTCCTTCTTAGCAATCAGCCCCAGCATTTT
TRBJ1-2,TRBD1,-,TRBV7-9,CASSLAQTGSHGYTF,TGTGCCAGCAGCTTAGCACAGACAGGGTCTCACGGCTACACCTTC
TRBJ1-1,TRBD1,-,TRBV4-3,CASSHAQGGTEAFF,TGCGCCAGCAGCCACGCACAGGGGGGGACTGAAGCTTTCTTT
TRBJ1-2,-,-,TRBV5-5,CASSSGNGYTF,TGTGCCAGCAGCTCAGGGAATGGCTACACCTTC
TRBJ2-3,-,-,TRBV13,CASSSLADTQYF,TGTGCCAGCAGCTCCCTAGCGGATACGCAGTATTTT
TRBJ1-5,-,once,TRBV30,CAWTRGVNQPQHF,TGTGCCTGGACCCGGGGGGTTAATCAGCCCCAGCATTTT
TRBJ2-2,-,-,TRBV10-3,CAISANFEGGELFF,TGTGCCATCAGCGCTAATTTCGAGGGTGGGGAGCTGTTTTTT
TRBJ1-2,-,-,TRBV7-9,CASSYGQPYGYTF,TGTGCCAGCAGCTATGGACAGCCCTATGGCTACACCTTC
TRBJ2-1,TRBD2,-,TRBV7-2,CASAAGLPLGEQFF,TGTGCCAGCGCAGCGGGACTACCACTGGGGGAGCAGTTCTTC
TRBJ2-5,TRBD2,-,TRBV7-2,CASSFRLAGKETQYF,TGTGCCAGCAGCTTCCGACTAGCGGGAAAGGAGACCCAGTACTTC
TRBJ1-1,TRBD1,-,TRBV19,CASSIDGQGGTEAFF,TGTGCCAGTAGTATAGATGGGCAGGGGGGCACTGAAGCTTTCTTT
TRBJ1-1,-,-,TRBV9,CASSALQGSTEAFF,TGTGCCAGCAGCGCTCTACAGGGATCCACTGAAGCTTTCTTT
TRBJ1-3,TRBD1,-,TRBV4-1,CASSQPGTGARNTIYF,TGCGCCAGCAGCCAACCCGGGACAGGGGCTAGAAACACCATATATTTT
TRBJ1-1,-,-,TRBV5-1,CASSLAPYTEAFF,TGCGCCAGCAGCTTGGCCCCGTACACTGAAGCTTTCTTT
TRBJ2-3,TRBD2,-,TRBV24-1,CATSDLAGADTQYF,TGTGCCACCAGTGATCTAGCGGGGGCAGATACGCAGTATTTT
TRBJ1-1,-,few,TRBV13,CASSLGGANTEAFF,TGTGCCAGCAGCTTAGGGGGCGCGAACACTGAAGCTTTCTTT
TRBJ1-4,-,-,TRBV5-4,CASSRTPSRGTNEKLFF,TGTGCCAGCAGCCGTACCCCATCCCGCGGAACTAATGAAAAACTGTTTTTT
TRBJ1-1,-,-,TRBV12-3/TRBV12-4,CASSLGGGLRAFF,TGTGCCAGCAGTTTGGGCGGGGGTCTCCGAGCTTTCTTT
TRBJ2-1,-,-,TRBV3-1/TRBV3-2,CASSSNRGRGGNNEQFF,TGTGCCAGCAGCTCAAACCGTGGCAGGGGTGGGAACAATGAGCAGTTCTTC
TRBJ2-5,TRBD1,-,TRBV13,CASSPRQGVGETQYF,TGTGCCAGCAGCCCCAGACAGGGGGTAGGAGAGACCCAGTACTTC
TRBJ1-5,TRBD1,-,TRBV6-2/TRBV6-3,CASSVPGQGFQPQHF,TGTGCCAGCAGTGTACCGGGACAGGGGTTTCAGCCCCAGCATTTT
TRBJ2-7,TRBD2,-,TRBV7-2,CASSFTTAGVYEQYF,TGTGCCAGCAGCTTCACGACGGCGGGAGTCTACGAGCAGTACTTC
TRBJ1-6,-,-,TRBV7-9,CASSLEQGNSPLHF,TGTGCCAGCAGCCTAGAGCAGGGGAATTCACCCCTCCACTTT
TRBJ1-1,-,-,TRBV28,CASSENRIVNTEAFF,TGTGCCAGCAGTGAGAACAGGATAGTGAACACTGAAGCTTTCTTT